This T cell receptor (beta chain) was documented in a study of T-cell memory formation after mild COVID-19. Turning to the study itself: Largely, the TCR clusters proved donor specific.

General observations from the study: Detection of some responders pre-infection suggested pre-existing cross-reactive memory T cells participated. Contracting CD4+ clones lay largely in CM and EM, with CD8+ ones residing in EMRA.

CDR1 is SGHVS and CDR2 is FQNEAQ in the germline V gene. Trimming took off 5 bases at V and 1 base at J, with 11 bases between the two ends. CDR3 length equals 14 residues. On this clonotype itself: Its antigen is undetermined.

Amplification by 5'RACE using constant-segment primers produced TCR alpha and TCR beta cDNA libraries that carried sample barcodes and UMIs. TCRdb analysed the 5' RACE reads with MiXCR anew, one entry per CDR3 protein. The data hold 580,000 or so distinct CDR3 sequences, with roughly 17% observed a single time. Sample: PBMCs or a T cell subset sorted from them (not recorded which). The sequence came from an adult woman who had mild COVID-19 (a few samples of this study predate the infection). Cell type and time point are not known. The V call is TRBV7-8, the J call TRBJ1-1; D uncertain. The CDR3 spells CASSGDVGNTEAFF. The DNA of the CDR3 is TGTGCCAGCAGCGGTGACGTTGGGAACACTGAAGCTTTCTTT.